The rows below give T cell receptor beta chains drawn from one sample of a study of CD8+CD57+ T cells in acquired aplastic anemia. TCRdb re-analysed the reads in MiXCR, keeping a single row per CDR3 protein. The sample lists more than 150,000 distinct CDR3 sequences; about 45% were seen once. The source material was sorted CD4+, CD8+, or CD8+CD57+ T cells (not recorded which) from PBMCs. Receptor source: a human donor with aplastic anemia. Both conserved end residues are part of each CDR3. D genes are given only for firm matches. Rows may omit the clone size; those that give it use once, few, many or a size class.

TRBD1,few,TRBV29-1,TRBJ2-5,CSVEGDRGQETQYF,TGCAGCGTTGAAGGTGACAGGGGGCAAGAGACCCAGTACTTC
NA,many,TRBV7-2,TRBJ2-1,CASSQNRGRNEQFF,TGTGCCAGCAGCCAAAACCGGGGGCGAAATGAGCAGTTCTTC
NA,NA,TRBV7-2,TRBJ1-6,CASSLALGLRSPLHF,TGTGCCAGCAGCTTAGCGTTGGGTCTCCGTTCACCCCTCCACTTT
TRBD1,NA,TRBV19,TRBJ1-2,CASSIPGQDENYGYTF,TGTGCCAGTAGTATACCGGGACAGGATGAGAACTATGGCTACACCTTC
NA,NA,TRBV29-1,TRBJ1-2,CSVVQGDEYGYTF,TGCAGCGTTGTGCAGGGTGACGAATATGGCTACACCTTC
TRBD1,many,TRBV6-1,TRBJ2-1,CASSEVGQGSNEQFF,TGTGCCAGCAGTGAAGTAGGACAGGGGTCCAATGAGCAGTTCTTC
NA,few,TRBV20-1,TRBJ2-3,CSAPAEAADTQYF,TGCAGTGCCCCAGCTGAGGCAGCAGATACGCAGTATTTT
TRBD1,NA,TRBV2,TRBJ1-2,CASRVDRASYGYTF,TGTGCCAGCAGGGTTGACAGGGCGTCCTATGGCTACACCTTC
TRBD2,few,TRBV6-2/TRBV6-3,TRBJ2-1,CASSYLTSGLYNEQFF,TGTGCCAGCAGTTACCTGACTAGCGGGCTTTACAATGAGCAGTTCTTC
TRBD1,NA,TRBV15,TRBJ1-5,CATSSATTGGNNQPQHF,TGTGCCACCAGCAGTGCCACGACAGGGGGCAACAATCAGCCCCAGCATTTT
TRBD1,NA,TRBV7-2,TRBJ1-4,CAGSSGTGGKLFF,TGTGCCGGCAGCTCTGGGACAGGGGGAAAGCTGTTTTTT
TRBD2,many,TRBV2,TRBJ2-1,CASSGTSGPDYNEQFF,TGTGCCAGCAGTGGGACTAGCGGGCCCGACTACAATGAGCAGTTCTTC
TRBD1,many,TRBV5-1,TRBJ1-6,CASSPTGGQGVSPLHF,TGCGCCAGCAGTCCCACGGGGGGACAGGGGGTTTCACCCCTCCACTTT
NA,NA,TRBV5-8,TRBJ1-4,CASSSSPILNEKLFF,TGTGCCAGCAGCTCCAGCCCCATCCTTAATGAAAAACTGTTTTTT
TRBD1,few,TRBV5-4,TRBJ2-2,CASSWADRGLGSTGELFF,TGTGCCAGCAGCTGGGCGGACAGGGGCCTCGGGAGCACCGGGGAGCTGTTTTTT
NA,NA,TRBV19,TRBJ1-4,CANGGGYGNEKLFF,TGTGCCAACGGAGGGGGTTATGGTAATGAAAAACTGTTTTTT
NA,many,TRBV14,TRBJ2-5,CASSQDLFGGVETQYF,TGTGCCAGCAGCCAAGATTTGTTCGGCGGTGTAGAGACCCAGTACTTC
TRBD1,NA,TRBV2,TRBJ1-6,CASRPGQGRAPLHF,TGTGCCAGCAGACCAGGACAGGGACGAGCACCCCTCCACTTT
NA,NA,TRBV2,TRBJ2-5,CASNDPETQYF,TGTGCCAGCAACGACCCAGAGACCCAGTACTTC
NA,many,TRBV2,TRBJ1-1,CASSYGQGTSEAFF,TGTGCCAGCAGTTATGGGCAGGGGACGAGTGAAGCTTTCTTT
TRBD1,NA,TRBV20-1,TRBJ1-5,CSVVQGLNQPQHF,TGCAGTGTAGTACAGGGGCTTAATCAGCCCCAGCATTTT
NA,NA,TRBV29-1,TRBJ2-1,CSVLTRRADEQFF,TGCAGCGTTCTAACCCGCCGAGCGGATGAGCAGTTCTTC
NA,many,TRBV6-1,TRBJ2-1,CASRIALSYNEQFF,TGTGCCAGCAGAATAGCGCTGTCCTACAATGAGCAGTTCTTC
NA,NA,TRBV20-1,TRBJ1-4,CSARSPSREKLFF,TGCAGTGCTAGATCCCCGTCCCGTGAAAAACTGTTTTTT
NA,NA,TRBV13,TRBJ2-3,CASSFQGGRGTDTQYF,TGTGCCAGCAGCTTCCAGGGGGGGCGCGGCACAGATACGCAGTATTTT
TRBD1,many,TRBV6-5,TRBJ1-2,CASSMTGGNNGYTF,TGTGCCAGCAGTATGACAGGGGGCAACAATGGCTACACCTTC
NA,few,TRBV7-3,TRBJ2-7,CASSPTPYEQYF,TGTGCCAGCAGTCCGACCCCCTACGAGCAGTACTTC
TRBD1,NA,TRBV19,TRBJ1-5,CASKTGEANQPQHF,TGTGCCAGTAAAACAGGGGAGGCCAATCAGCCCCAGCATTTT
NA,few,TRBV15,TRBJ2-5,CATSRRRSETQYF,TGTGCCACCAGCAGGAGGAGGAGCGAGACCCAGTACTTC
TRBD1,many,TRBV20-1,TRBJ1-6,CSATYRDRGKDSPLHF,TGCAGTGCTACATACCGGGACAGGGGGAAAGATTCACCCCTCCACTTT
NA,many,TRBV7-8,TRBJ2-2,CASSSDTGELFF,TGTGCCAGCAGCTCCGACACCGGGGAGCTGTTTTTT
NA,NA,TRBV20-1,TRBJ2-7,CSAISGLVYEQYF,TGCAGTGCTATTTCCGGACTCGTCTACGAGCAGTACTTC
TRBD1,NA,TRBV2,TRBJ1-6,CASSSGQGENTLHF,TGTGCCAGCAGCTCGGGACAGGGGGAAAACACCCTCCACTTT
NA,few,TRBV11-2,TRBJ2-1,CASRKLRGRTGNEQFF,TGTGCCAGCAGAAAACTACGGGGGAGAACGGGCAATGAGCAGTTCTTC
NA,once,TRBV24-1,TRBJ1-5,CALDGSSNQPQHF,TGTGCTTTGGACGGGTCTAGCAATCAGCCCCAGCATTTT
TRBD1,NA,TRBV20-1,TRBJ2-5,CSARDPTGVQETQYF,TGCAGTGCTAGAGATCCTACAGGGGTCCAAGAGACCCAGTACTTC